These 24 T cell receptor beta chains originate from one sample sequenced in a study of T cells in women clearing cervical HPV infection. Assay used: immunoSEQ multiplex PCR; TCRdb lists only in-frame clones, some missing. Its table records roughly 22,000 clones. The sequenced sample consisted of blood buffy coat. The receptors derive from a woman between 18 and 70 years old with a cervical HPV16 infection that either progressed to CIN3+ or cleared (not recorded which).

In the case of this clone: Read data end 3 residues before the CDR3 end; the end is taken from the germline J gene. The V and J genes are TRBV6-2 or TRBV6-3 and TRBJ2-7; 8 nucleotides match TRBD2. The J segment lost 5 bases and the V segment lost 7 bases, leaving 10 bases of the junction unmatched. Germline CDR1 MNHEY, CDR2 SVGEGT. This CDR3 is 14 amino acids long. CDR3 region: CASTLRGLAHEQYF. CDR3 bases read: TGTGCCAGCACCCTGAGAGGACTAGCCCACGAG.

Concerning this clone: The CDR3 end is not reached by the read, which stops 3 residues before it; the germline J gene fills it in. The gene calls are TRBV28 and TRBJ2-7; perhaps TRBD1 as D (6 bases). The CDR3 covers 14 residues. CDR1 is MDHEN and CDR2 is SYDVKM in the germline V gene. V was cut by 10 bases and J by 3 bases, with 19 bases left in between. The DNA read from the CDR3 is TGTGCCACCTTCCCAACAGGGCTACACTACGAG. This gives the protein CATFPTGLHYE. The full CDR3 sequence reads CATFPTGLHYEQYF.

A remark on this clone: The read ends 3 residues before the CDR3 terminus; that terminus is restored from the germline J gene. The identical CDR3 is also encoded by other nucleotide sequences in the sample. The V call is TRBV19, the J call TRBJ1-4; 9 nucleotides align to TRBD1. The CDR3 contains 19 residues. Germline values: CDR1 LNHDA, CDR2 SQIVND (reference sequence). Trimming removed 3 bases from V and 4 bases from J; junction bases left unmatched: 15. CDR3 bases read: TGTGCCAGTAGTATCTTCTGGACAGGGGTGGCTGGGGGTAATGAAAAA. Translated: CASSIFWTGVAGGNEK. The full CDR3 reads CASSIFWTGVAGGNEKLFF.

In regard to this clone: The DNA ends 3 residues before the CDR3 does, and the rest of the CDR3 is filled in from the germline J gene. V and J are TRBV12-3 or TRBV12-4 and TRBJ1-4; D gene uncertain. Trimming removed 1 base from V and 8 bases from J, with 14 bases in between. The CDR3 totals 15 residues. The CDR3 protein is CASSLVGSYREKLFF. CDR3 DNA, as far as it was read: TGTGCCAGCAGTTTAGTTGGCAGTTATCGCGAAAAA.

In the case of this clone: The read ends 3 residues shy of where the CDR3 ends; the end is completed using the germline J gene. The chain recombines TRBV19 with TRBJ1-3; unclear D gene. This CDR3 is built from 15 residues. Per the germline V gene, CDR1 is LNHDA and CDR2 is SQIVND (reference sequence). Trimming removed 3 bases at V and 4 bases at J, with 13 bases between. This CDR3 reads CASSIPGGGGNTIYF. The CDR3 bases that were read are TGTGCCAGTAGTATCCCCGGAGGCGGGGGAAACACC.

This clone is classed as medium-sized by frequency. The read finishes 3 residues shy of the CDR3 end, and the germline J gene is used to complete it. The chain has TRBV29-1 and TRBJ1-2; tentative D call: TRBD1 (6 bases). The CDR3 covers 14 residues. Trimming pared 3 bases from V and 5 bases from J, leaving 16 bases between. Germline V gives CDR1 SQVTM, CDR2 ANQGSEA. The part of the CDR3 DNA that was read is TGCAGCGTTGAGATCCTGTTCGGGACATATGGC. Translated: CSVEILFGTYG. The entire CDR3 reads CSVEILFGTYGYTF. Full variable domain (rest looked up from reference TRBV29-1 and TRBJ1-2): SAVISQKPSRDICQRGTSLTIQCQVDSQVTMMFWYRQQPGQSLTLIATANQGSEATYESGFVIDKFPISRPNLTFSTLTVSNMSPEDSSIYLCSVEILFGTYGYTFGSGTRLTVV.

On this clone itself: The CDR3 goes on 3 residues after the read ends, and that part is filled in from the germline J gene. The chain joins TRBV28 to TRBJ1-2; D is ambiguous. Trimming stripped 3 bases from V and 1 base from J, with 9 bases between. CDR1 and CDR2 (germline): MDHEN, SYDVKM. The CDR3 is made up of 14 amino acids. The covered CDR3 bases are TGTGCCAGCAGTTTGTCCCAGAGTAACTATGGC. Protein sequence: CASSLSQSNYG. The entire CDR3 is CASSLSQSNYGYTF.

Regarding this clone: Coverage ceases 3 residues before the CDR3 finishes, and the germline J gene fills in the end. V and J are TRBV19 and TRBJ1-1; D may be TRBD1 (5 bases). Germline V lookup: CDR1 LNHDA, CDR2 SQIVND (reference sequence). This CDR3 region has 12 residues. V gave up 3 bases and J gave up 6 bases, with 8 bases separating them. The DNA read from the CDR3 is TGTGCCAGTAGTATTAAAGGGGCTGAA. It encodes CASSIKGAE. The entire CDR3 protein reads CASSIKGAEAFF.

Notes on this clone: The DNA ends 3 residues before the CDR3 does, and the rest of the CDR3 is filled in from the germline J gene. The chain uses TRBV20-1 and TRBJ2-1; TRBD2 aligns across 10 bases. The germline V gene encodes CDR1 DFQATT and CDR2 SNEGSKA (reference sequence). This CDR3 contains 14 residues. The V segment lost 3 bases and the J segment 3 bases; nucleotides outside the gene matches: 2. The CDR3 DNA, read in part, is TGCAGTGCTAGTGCTAGCGGGAGCTACAATGAG. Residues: CSASASGSYNE. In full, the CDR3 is CSASASGSYNEQFF.

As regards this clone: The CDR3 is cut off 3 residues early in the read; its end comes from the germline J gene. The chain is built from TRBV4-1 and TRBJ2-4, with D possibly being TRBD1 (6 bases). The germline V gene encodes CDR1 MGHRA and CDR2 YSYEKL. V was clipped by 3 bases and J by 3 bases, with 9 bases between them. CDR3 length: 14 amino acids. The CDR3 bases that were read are TGCGCCAGCAGCCAGCAGGGGATCAAAAACATT. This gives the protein CASSQQGIKNI. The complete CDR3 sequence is CASSQQGIKNIQYF.

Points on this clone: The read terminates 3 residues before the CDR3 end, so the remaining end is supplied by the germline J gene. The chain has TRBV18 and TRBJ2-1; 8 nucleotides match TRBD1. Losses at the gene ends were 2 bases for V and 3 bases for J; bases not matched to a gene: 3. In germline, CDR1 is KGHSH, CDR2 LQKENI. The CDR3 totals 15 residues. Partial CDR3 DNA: TGTGCCAGCTCACCAGAGACAGGGGACTACAATGAG. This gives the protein CASSPETGDYNE. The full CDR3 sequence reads CASSPETGDYNEQFF.

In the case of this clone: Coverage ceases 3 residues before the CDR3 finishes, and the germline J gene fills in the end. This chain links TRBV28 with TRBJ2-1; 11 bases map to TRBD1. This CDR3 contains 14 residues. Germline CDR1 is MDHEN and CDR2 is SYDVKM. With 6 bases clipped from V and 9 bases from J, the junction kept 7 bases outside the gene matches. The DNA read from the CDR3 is TGTGCCAGCAGCCGCATGGGACAGGGGGGTGAG. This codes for CASSRMGQGGE. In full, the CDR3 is CASSRMGQGGEQFF.

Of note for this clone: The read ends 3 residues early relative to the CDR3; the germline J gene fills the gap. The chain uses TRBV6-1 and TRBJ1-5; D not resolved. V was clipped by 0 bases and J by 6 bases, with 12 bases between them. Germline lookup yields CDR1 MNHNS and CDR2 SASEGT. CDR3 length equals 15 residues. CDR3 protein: CASSEAPGRGQPQHF. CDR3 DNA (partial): TGTGCCAGCAGTGAAGCCCCGGGGAGAGGTCAGCCC.

The CDR3 here is CASSRDRGAYGYTF. Incomplete CDR3 DNA: TGTGCCAGCAGTCGGGACAGGGGGGCCTATGGC. This chain links TRBV28 with TRBJ1-2; 11 nucleotides line up with TRBD1. The CDR3 end is not reached by the read, which stops 3 residues before it; the germline J gene fills it in. V gave up 5 bases and J gave up 4 bases; unmatched junction bases: 3. This CDR3 spans 14 amino acids. CDR1 and CDR2 (germline): MDHEN, SYDVKM.

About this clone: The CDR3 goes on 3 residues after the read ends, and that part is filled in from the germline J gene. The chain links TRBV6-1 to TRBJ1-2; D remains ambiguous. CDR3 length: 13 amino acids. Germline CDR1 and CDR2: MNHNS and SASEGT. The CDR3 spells CASSGTRAGGYTF. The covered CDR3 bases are TGTGCCAGCAGTGGAACGAGGGCTGGAGGC.

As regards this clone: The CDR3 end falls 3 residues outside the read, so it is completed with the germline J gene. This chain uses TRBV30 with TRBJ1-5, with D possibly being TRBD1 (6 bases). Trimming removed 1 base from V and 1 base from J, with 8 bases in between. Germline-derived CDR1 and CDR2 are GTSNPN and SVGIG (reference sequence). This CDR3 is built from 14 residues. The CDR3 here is CAWSGGLSNQPQHF. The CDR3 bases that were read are TGTGCCTGGAGTGGGGGGCTCAGCAATCAGCCC.

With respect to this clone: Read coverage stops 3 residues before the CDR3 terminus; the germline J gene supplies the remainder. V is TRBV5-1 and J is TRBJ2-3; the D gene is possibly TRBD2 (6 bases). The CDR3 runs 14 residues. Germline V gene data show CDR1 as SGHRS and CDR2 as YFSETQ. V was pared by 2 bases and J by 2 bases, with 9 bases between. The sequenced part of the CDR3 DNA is TGCGCCAGCAGCTTTAGCGGACTCACAGATACG. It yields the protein CASSFSGLTDT. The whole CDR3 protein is CASSFSGLTDTQYF.

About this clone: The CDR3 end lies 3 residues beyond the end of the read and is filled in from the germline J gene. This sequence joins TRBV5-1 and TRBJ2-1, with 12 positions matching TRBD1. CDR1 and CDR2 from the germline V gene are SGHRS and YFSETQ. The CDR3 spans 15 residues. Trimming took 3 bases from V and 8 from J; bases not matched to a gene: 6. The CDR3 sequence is CASSYGTGGRDEQFF. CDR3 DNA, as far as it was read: TGCGCCAGCAGCTACGGGACAGGGGGCAGGGATGAG.

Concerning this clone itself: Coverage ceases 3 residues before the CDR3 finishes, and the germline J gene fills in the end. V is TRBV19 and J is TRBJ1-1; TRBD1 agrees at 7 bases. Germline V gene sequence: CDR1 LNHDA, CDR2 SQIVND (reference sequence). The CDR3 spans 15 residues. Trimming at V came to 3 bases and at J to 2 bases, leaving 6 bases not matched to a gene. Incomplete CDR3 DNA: TGTGCCAGTAGTATGTGGGACAGCTCAAACACTGAA. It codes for CASSMWDSSNTE. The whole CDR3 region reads CASSMWDSSNTEAFF.

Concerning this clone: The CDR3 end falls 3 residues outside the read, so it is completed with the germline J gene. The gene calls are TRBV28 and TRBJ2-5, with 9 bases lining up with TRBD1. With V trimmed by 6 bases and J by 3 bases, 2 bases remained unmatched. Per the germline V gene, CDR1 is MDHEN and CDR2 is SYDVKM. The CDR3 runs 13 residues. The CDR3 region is CASSDRGEETQYF. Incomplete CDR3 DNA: TGTGCCAGCAGCGACAGGGGGGAAGAGACC.

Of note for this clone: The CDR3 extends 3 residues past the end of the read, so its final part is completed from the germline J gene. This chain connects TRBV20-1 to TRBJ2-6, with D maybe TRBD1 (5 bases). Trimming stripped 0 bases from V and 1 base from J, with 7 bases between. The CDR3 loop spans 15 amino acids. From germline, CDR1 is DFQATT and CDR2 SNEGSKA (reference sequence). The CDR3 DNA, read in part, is TGCAGTGCTAGAGATTCAGGGTCTGGGGCCAACGTC. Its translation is CSARDSGSGANV. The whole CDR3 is CSARDSGSGANVLTF.

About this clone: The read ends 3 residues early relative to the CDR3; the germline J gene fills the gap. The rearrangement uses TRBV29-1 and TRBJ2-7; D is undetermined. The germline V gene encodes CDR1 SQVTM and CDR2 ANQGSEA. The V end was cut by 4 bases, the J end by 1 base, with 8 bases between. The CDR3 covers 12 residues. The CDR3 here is CSVVAVSYEQYF. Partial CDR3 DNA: TGCAGCGTTGTTGCGGTTTCCTACGAG.

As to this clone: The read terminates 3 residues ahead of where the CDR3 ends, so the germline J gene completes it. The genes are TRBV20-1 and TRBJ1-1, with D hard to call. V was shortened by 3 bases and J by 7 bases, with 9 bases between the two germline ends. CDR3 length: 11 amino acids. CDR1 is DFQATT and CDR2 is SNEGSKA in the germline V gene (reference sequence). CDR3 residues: CSARVGGEAFF. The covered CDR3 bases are TGCAGTGCTAGGGTCGGCGGTGAA.

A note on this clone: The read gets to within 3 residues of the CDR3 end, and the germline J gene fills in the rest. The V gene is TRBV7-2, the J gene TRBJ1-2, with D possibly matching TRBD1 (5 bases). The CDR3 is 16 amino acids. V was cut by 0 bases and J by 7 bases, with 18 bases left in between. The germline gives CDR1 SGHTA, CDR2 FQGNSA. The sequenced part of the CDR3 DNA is TGTGCCAGCAGCTTAGCAGGGGCGACGTCGACGGGTGGC. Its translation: CASSLAGATSTGG. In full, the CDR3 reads CASSLAGATSTGGYTF.